The text below deals with one T cell receptor (beta chain). This clonotype was observed a handful of times. What this receptor recognizes is not known. Per-base quality was not reported, and no clone a single base away is much larger than it. The sample belongs to a study of T cells in Graves' hyperthyroidism and ophthalmopathy (dated by TCRdb to about 2019). For the wider study: Peripheral blood was collected at initial diagnosis, before any treatment. A discovery cohort of around 100 patients, approximately 45 with Graves' ophthalmopathy and approximately 57 with stable Graves' hyperthyroidism, was used to find distinguishing TCR V-J signatures. Whether ophthalmopathy could be predicted prospectively was tested in an independent validation cohort made up of under 20 hyperthyroidism patients plus 17 patients who later progressed to ophthalmopathy. For training and testing, the 100 or so patients in the discovery cohort were randomly divided in a 7:3 ratio. The study also compared thyroid tissue and blood T-cell repertoires from more than 5 Graves' hyperthyroidism patients. Once sampling was done, hyperthyroidism patients were given methimazole at a starting dose of 30 mg daily, whereas ophthalmopathy patients were given high-dose intravenous methylprednisolone. The paper describes TCR Vbeta CDR3 sequencing of fewer than 150 peripheral blood samples, made up of 40 to 45 ophthalmopathy patients, approximately 76 hyperthyroidism patients and roughly 17 progressor patients. On the study overall, not on this receptor specifically: In cross-validation, a model built on a 13 V-J signature told ophthalmopathy apart from stable hyperthyroidism with approximately 90% sensitivity and around 83% specificity, and in testing the same model reached 80%/75%. Most expanded thyroid clonotypes (frequency above 0.001) were also detected in blood, suggesting blood repertoires may reflect thyroid immune responses. In validation, progression to ophthalmopathy was predicted by the model with about 70% sensitivity and around 76% specificity, a median of 6.5 months before onset. No statistical method was used to fix the sample size in advance, and group allocation was not hidden from the investigators.

The CDR1 and CDR2 encoded by the germline V gene (reference sequence) are DFQATT and SNEGSKA. The CDR3, cysteine through phenylalanine, is 14 amino acids long. Only the CDR3 DNA stays, 42 bases, in frame from base 1. The V end loses 0 bases and the J end loses 0 bases, and a stretch of 8 bases separates them. Amplification of TCR beta CDR3 regions was carried out from RNA transcripts. The TCR CDR3 was subjected to a first round of RT-PCR using the HTBI primer set and the Qiagen OneStep RT-PCR kit. The libraries were constructed in a second round of multiplex PCR and then size-selected and purified. Libraries were sequenced paired-end with 100 bp reads on an Illumina HiSeq2000. Regarding the original processing steps: SOAPnuke was used to process the raw data, removing reads that contained adapters or uncalled bases, had a mean Phred below 15, or lacked an exact match to the constant primer or identifier. High-quality paired reads were merged with COPE v1.2.5, and unique nucleotide sequences were defined as clonotypes. MiTCR v1.1 was used to align the clonotypes against IMGT TRBV, TRBD and TRBJ reference segments. The analysis included only V-J combinations with a frequency above 0.0001, which together covered 99% to 99.2% of the repertoires. The TCS score was defined as the ratio of F50 (clonal expansion) to E x V (chaos), calculated using BLOSUM62-based TCRdist between CDR3 peptides within each V-J. Welch's t-statistics and random forest reduced 500 to 650 V-J features to fewer than 15, which were used in a naive Bayes classifier (R e1071). The Morisita-Horn index was used to measure how similar the thyroid and blood repertoires were. The public sequencing data were trimmed at Q25 with fastp and processed into clonotypes with MiXCR by TCRdb, which kept only in-frame beta chains. For every CDR3 protein sequence, its rows merge into one entry that carries the most common genes and DNA. These V and J calls derive from TCRdb rather than the authors' analysis. Within this sample are 750,000 to 950,000 distinct CDR3 sequences, with around 39% of them counted one time only. The ten largest clones add up to over 8% of the sample.

Graves' hyperthyroidism was defined as stable when no progression to ophthalmopathy occurred over 18 months of follow-up. The hyperthyroidism patients were between 18 and 65 years old and newly diagnosed, with a disease duration of less than 2 months. Patients with uncontrolled infections, other autoimmune diseases, pregnancy or lactation were excluded. Clinical symptoms, serum thyroxine and TRAb, thyroid ultrasound, and orbital computed tomography formed the basis for the diagnoses. Ficoll-Paque density gradient centrifugation was used to isolate PBMCs from approximately 11 ml of fresh peripheral blood. Total RNA was extracted with Trizol reagent, and quality was checked on an Agilent 2100 Bioanalyzer.

The sequence was obtained from a man aged 18 to 29 with Graves' hyperthyroidism. Sequences were obtained from blood. The rearranged chain carries TRBV20-1 and TRBJ1-1; matching of 5 bases hints at TRBD1 as the D gene. The DNA is TGCAGTGCTAGAGAAGGGACCATGAACACTGAAGCTTTCTTT. Its translation reads: CSAREGTMNTEAFF.